The rows below give T cell receptor beta chains drawn from one sample of a study of blood T cell repertoires in COVID-19. Clones were read by immunoSEQ multiplex PCR, and TCRdb kept only the in-frame ones, dropping some. Of over 30,000 clones listed, about nine tenths were seen once; the top ten hold 13% to 15%. Sequenced material: peripheral blood. Source of these receptors: a human donor with active COVID-19. The donor label of this sample is uncertain. The CDR3 runs from the conserved cysteine through the conserved F or W. The order of the fields is clone size, J gene, V gene, D gene, CDR3 DNA, CDR3 protein. A D gene is named only where the DNA matches it firmly. Clone size appears in some rows only: once, few, many, or a class for an expanded clone.

clone_size: -
j_call: TRBJ1-1
v_call: TRBV12-3/TRBV12-4
d_call: TRBD1
cdr3_nt: TGTGCCAGCAGTTCCACAGGGGGCACTGAAGCTTTCTTT
cdr3_aa: CASSSTGGTEAFF

clone_size: -
j_call: TRBJ1-2
v_call: TRBV5-4
d_call: -
cdr3_nt: TGTGCCAGCAGCTTCAATCACTATGGCTACACCTTC
cdr3_aa: CASSFNHYGYTF

clone_size: once
j_call: TRBJ2-2
v_call: TRBV21-1
d_call: -
cdr3_nt: TGTGCCGGCTACGTGGGCCAGGGTGACACCGGGGAGCTGTTTTTT
cdr3_aa: CAGYVGQGDTGELFF

clone_size: -
j_call: TRBJ2-7
v_call: TRBV19
d_call: -
cdr3_nt: TGTGCCAGTAGTACGGGACTCCGCTACTACGAGCAGTACTTC
cdr3_aa: CASSTGLRYYEQYF

clone_size: -
j_call: TRBJ2-1
v_call: TRBV3-1/TRBV3-2
d_call: TRBD2
cdr3_nt: TGTGCCAGCAGCCAAAGGAGCAAGCGGGGGGGCCGGTTCTTC
cdr3_aa: CASSQRSKRGGRFF

clone_size: -
j_call: TRBJ2-3
v_call: TRBV4-3
d_call: -
cdr3_nt: TGCGCCAGCAGCCAAGTTAGGGGGGGCCTCCGCGCAGATACGCAGTATTTT
cdr3_aa: CASSQVRGGLRADTQYF

clone_size: -
j_call: TRBJ1-3
v_call: TRBV5-8
d_call: -
cdr3_nt: TGTGCCAGCAGAACTATGATAACTGGAAACACCATATATTTT
cdr3_aa: CASRTMITGNTIYF

clone_size: -
j_call: TRBJ2-7
v_call: TRBV4-1
d_call: -
cdr3_nt: TGCGCCAGCAGCCTTAGCACGTCCTACGAGCAGTACTTC
cdr3_aa: CASSLSTSYEQYF

clone_size: few
j_call: TRBJ1-3
v_call: TRBV5-1
d_call: TRBD1
cdr3_nt: TGCGCCAGTAGTGCAGGGGGTCGGCAGGGCGCTGGAAACACCATATATTTT
cdr3_aa: CASSAGGRQGAGNTIYF

clone_size: -
j_call: TRBJ2-7
v_call: TRBV3-1/TRBV3-2
d_call: -
cdr3_nt: TGTGCCAGCAGCCAAGATACTTCCTACGAGCAGTACTTC
cdr3_aa: CASSQDTSYEQYF

clone_size: -
j_call: TRBJ2-7
v_call: TRBV6-4
d_call: -
cdr3_nt: TGTGCCAGCAGCCCAGGCCCCCTCGACGAGCAGTACTTC
cdr3_aa: CASSPGPLDEQYF

clone_size: -
j_call: TRBJ2-7
v_call: TRBV9
d_call: -
cdr3_nt: TGTGCCAGCAGCGAATGGTTGGAGGAGCAGTACTTC
cdr3_aa: CASSEWLEEQYF

clone_size: -
j_call: TRBJ2-7
v_call: TRBV21-1
d_call: -
cdr3_nt: TGTGCCAGCAGCAAAGCCGGGAATTACGAGCAGTACTTC
cdr3_aa: CASSKAGNYEQYF

clone_size: -
j_call: TRBJ2-7
v_call: TRBV6-6
d_call: TRBD2
cdr3_nt: TGTGCCAGCAGTTATAGAGCGGGGGCAACCTACGAGCAGTACTTC
cdr3_aa: CASSYRAGATYEQYF

clone_size: -
j_call: TRBJ2-7
v_call: TRBV5-6
d_call: TRBD1
cdr3_nt: TGTGCCAGCAGCTTCCGGGACAGGAGCTCCTACGAGCAGTACTTC
cdr3_aa: CASSFRDRSSYEQYF

clone_size: -
j_call: TRBJ2-2
v_call: TRBV18
d_call: -
cdr3_nt: TGTGCCAGCTCCGGGGACACCGGGGAGCTGTTTTTT
cdr3_aa: CASSGDTGELFF

clone_size: -
j_call: TRBJ2-5
v_call: TRBV5-1
d_call: TRBD1
cdr3_nt: TGCGCCAGCAGCCGCGGGACAGGGGGCCAAGAGACCCAGTACTTC
cdr3_aa: CASSRGTGGQETQYF

clone_size: -
j_call: TRBJ1-1
v_call: TRBV5-1
d_call: -
cdr3_nt: TGCGCCAGCAGCTACTCCGGGAGCGCGAACACTGAAGCTTTCTTT
cdr3_aa: CASSYSGSANTEAFF

clone_size: few
j_call: TRBJ1-2
v_call: TRBV29-1
d_call: -
cdr3_nt: TGCAGCGTTGACGGTAGGAGCTATGGCTACACCTTC
cdr3_aa: CSVDGRSYGYTF

clone_size: -
j_call: TRBJ1-2
v_call: TRBV5-1
d_call: TRBD1
cdr3_nt: TGCGCCAGCAGCTTGGGGGCAGGGGGCGATTCTGGCTACACCTTC
cdr3_aa: CASSLGAGGDSGYTF

clone_size: -
j_call: TRBJ2-3
v_call: TRBV11-2
d_call: TRBD2
cdr3_nt: TGTGCCAGCAGCTTAGTCTGGGCGACTAGCGGGACAAGCACAGATACGCAGTATTTT
cdr3_aa: CASSLVWATSGTSTDTQYF

clone_size: -
j_call: TRBJ1-5
v_call: TRBV10-1
d_call: -
cdr3_nt: TGCGCCAGCACCATGTTAGGGACTCCAGAAAACAATCAGCCCCAGCATTTT
cdr3_aa: CASTMLGTPENNQPQHF

clone_size: once
j_call: TRBJ2-7
v_call: TRBV3-1/TRBV3-2
d_call: -
cdr3_nt: TGTGCCAGCAGCCAAGGGGCAGGTTACTACGAGCAGTACTTC
cdr3_aa: CASSQGAGYYEQYF

clone_size: -
j_call: TRBJ2-3
v_call: TRBV19
d_call: TRBD2
cdr3_nt: TGTGCCAGTAGTATGGGGACTAGCGGTACGCAGTATTTT
cdr3_aa: CASSMGTSGTQYF

clone_size: -
j_call: TRBJ1-5
v_call: TRBV6-5
d_call: -
cdr3_nt: TGTGCCAGCAACCCCCAACAGCTTAATCAGCCCCAGCATTTT
cdr3_aa: CASNPQQLNQPQHF

clone_size: -
j_call: TRBJ2-7
v_call: TRBV7-2
d_call: TRBD2
cdr3_nt: TGTGCCAGCAGCTTAGGGCCAGCGGGGGTCCCTTACGAGCAGTACTTC
cdr3_aa: CASSLGPAGVPYEQYF

clone_size: -
j_call: TRBJ1-2
v_call: TRBV5-4
d_call: TRBD1
cdr3_nt: TGTGCCAGCAGCTTGGGGGCGGGACAGTCCTATGGCTACACCTTC
cdr3_aa: CASSLGAGQSYGYTF

clone_size: -
j_call: TRBJ1-2
v_call: TRBV18
d_call: -
cdr3_nt: TGTGCCAGTTTTGAGACGGGGTATTACTCGAACTATGGCTACACCTTC
cdr3_aa: CASFETGYYSNYGYTF

clone_size: -
j_call: TRBJ2-1
v_call: TRBV3-1/TRBV3-2
d_call: TRBD2
cdr3_nt: TGTGCCAGCAGCCAAGGCGGGACTAGCGGGACCAATGAGCAGTTCTTC
cdr3_aa: CASSQGGTSGTNEQFF

clone_size: -
j_call: TRBJ1-1
v_call: TRBV5-5
d_call: -
cdr3_nt: TGTGCCAGCAGCGTCGGGGGGTTGAACACTGAAGCTTTCTTT
cdr3_aa: CASSVGGLNTEAFF

clone_size: -
j_call: TRBJ2-7
v_call: TRBV11-2
d_call: TRBD1
cdr3_nt: TGTGCCAGCAACAGACAGGGCGGCCCCTACGAGCAGTACTTC
cdr3_aa: CASNRQGGPYEQYF

clone_size: -
j_call: TRBJ2-5
v_call: TRBV6-5
d_call: -
cdr3_nt: TGTGCCAGCAGTCGGTCGTACCAAGAGACCCAGTACTTC
cdr3_aa: CASSRSYQETQYF

clone_size: -
j_call: TRBJ2-3
v_call: TRBV4-3
d_call: TRBD2
cdr3_nt: TGCGCCAGCAGCCAAGACATAGCTAGCGGGGGACTCACAGATACGCAGTATTTT
cdr3_aa: CASSQDIASGGLTDTQYF

clone_size: -
j_call: TRBJ2-1
v_call: TRBV27
d_call: -
cdr3_nt: TGTGCCAGCAGTCCTCGGGGGACCCATGAGCAGTTCTTC
cdr3_aa: CASSPRGTHEQFF

clone_size: -
j_call: TRBJ2-3
v_call: TRBV5-5
d_call: TRBD1
cdr3_nt: TGTGCCAGCAGCTGGACAGGGTTCACAGATACGCAGTATTTT
cdr3_aa: CASSWTGFTDTQYF

clone_size: -
j_call: TRBJ2-5
v_call: TRBV7-7
d_call: TRBD2
cdr3_nt: TGTGCTAGCAGCTTTTCGACTAGCGGGGGCCAAGAGACCCAGTACTTC
cdr3_aa: CASSFSTSGGQETQYF

clone_size: -
j_call: TRBJ2-3
v_call: TRBV6-1
d_call: TRBD2
cdr3_nt: TGTGCCAGCAGTGAAACTAGCGGGGACACAGATACGCAGTATTTT
cdr3_aa: CASSETSGDTDTQYF

clone_size: -
j_call: TRBJ1-1
v_call: TRBV3-1/TRBV3-2
d_call: -
cdr3_nt: TGTGCCAGCAGACTGACAGTGAACACTGAAGCTTTCTTT
cdr3_aa: CASRLTVNTEAFF

clone_size: -
j_call: TRBJ1-6
v_call: TRBV24-1
d_call: TRBD1
cdr3_nt: TGTGCCACCACAGGACAGGGTAGAACCTCCTATAATTCACCCCTCCACTTT
cdr3_aa: CATTGQGRTSYNSPLHF

clone_size: -
j_call: TRBJ1-1
v_call: TRBV4-2
d_call: -
cdr3_nt: TGTGCCAGCAGCCAGAGGGAGGGGTACACTGAAGCTTTCTTT
cdr3_aa: CASSQREGYTEAFF

clone_size: once
j_call: TRBJ2-7
v_call: TRBV27
d_call: -
cdr3_nt: TGTGCCAGCAGTTTTTCGGGCAGGGGTTCGTCGAACGAGCAGTACTTC
cdr3_aa: CASSFSGRGSSNEQYF

clone_size: -
j_call: TRBJ2-5
v_call: TRBV6-2/TRBV6-3
d_call: TRBD1
cdr3_nt: TGTGCCAGCAGTTTTTCCGGATTATCGGGACAGGGCAGGGTCGAGTACTTC
cdr3_aa: CASSFSGLSGQGRVEYF

clone_size: -
j_call: TRBJ1-2
v_call: TRBV6-2/TRBV6-3
d_call: TRBD1
cdr3_nt: TGTGCCAGCAGCCCACAGGGGACCTATGGCTACACCTTC
cdr3_aa: CASSPQGTYGYTF

clone_size: -
j_call: TRBJ2-1
v_call: TRBV23-1
d_call: -
cdr3_nt: TGCGCCAGCAGTCAAACCGACGCCTCGACTAGTGACGCGGCGGTCGGCGACAATGAGCAGTTCTTC
cdr3_aa: CASSQTDASTSDAAVGDNEQFF

clone_size: -
j_call: TRBJ2-5
v_call: TRBV6-2/TRBV6-3
d_call: -
cdr3_nt: TGTGCCAGCAGTTACTCGAGGGTTAGGGAGACCCAGTACTTC
cdr3_aa: CASSYSRVRETQYF

clone_size: -
j_call: TRBJ2-3
v_call: TRBV6-6
d_call: TRBD2
cdr3_nt: TGTGCGACAGAAAATGGCGGGGGGGCCAGAGATACGCAGTATTTT
cdr3_aa: CATENGGGARDTQYF

clone_size: -
j_call: TRBJ2-3
v_call: TRBV5-4
d_call: -
cdr3_nt: TGTGCCGGGAGGGGGGGATACACAGATACGCAGTATTTT
cdr3_aa: CAGRGGYTDTQYF

clone_size: -
j_call: TRBJ1-5
v_call: TRBV6-2/TRBV6-3
d_call: TRBD1
cdr3_nt: TGTGCCAGCAGTTACTCTCGACAGGGGGATCAGCCCCAGCATTTT
cdr3_aa: CASSYSRQGDQPQHF

clone_size: -
j_call: TRBJ1-6
v_call: TRBV5-1
d_call: -
cdr3_nt: TGCGCCAGCAGCTTGGTGGCAGAAAATTCACCCCTCCACTTT
cdr3_aa: CASSLVAENSPLHF

clone_size: -
j_call: TRBJ2-7
v_call: TRBV27
d_call: -
cdr3_nt: TGTGCCAGCAGTTTAAACGCATACTCCACCTACGAGCAGTACTTC
cdr3_aa: CASSLNAYSTYEQYF

clone_size: -
j_call: TRBJ1-1
v_call: TRBV6-2/TRBV6-3
d_call: -
cdr3_nt: TGTGCCAGCAGCCGTCGCGGGAGCGAAGCTTTCTTT
cdr3_aa: CASSRRGSEAFF

clone_size: -
j_call: TRBJ2-7
v_call: TRBV27
d_call: -
cdr3_nt: TGTGCCAGCAGTTTTAAAGGGGCCTCCTCCTACGAGCAGTACTTC
cdr3_aa: CASSFKGASSYEQYF

clone_size: -
j_call: TRBJ1-3
v_call: TRBV6-5
d_call: -
cdr3_nt: TGTGCCAGCAGTTACGCGGGGGAAATGGGGAACACCATATATTTT
cdr3_aa: CASSYAGEMGNTIYF

clone_size: -
j_call: TRBJ2-5
v_call: TRBV6-5
d_call: -
cdr3_nt: TGTGCCAGCAGTTTTGGGGCCCCCCGGGAGGAGACCCAGTACTTC
cdr3_aa: CASSFGAPREETQYF